Listed here are 19 T cell receptor beta chains from one sample, sequenced in a study of naive and memory T cell subsets. The beta constant-region primer was an equimolar mix of two oligonucleotides covering TRBC1 and TRBC2. A single record per CDR3 protein comes from TCRdb applying MiXCR to the UMI-ligation and nested PCR reads. In the table there are 65,000 to 85,000 distinct CDR3 sequences, under 15% of which are singletons. Sequenced sample: central memory CD4+ T cells from blood. These receptor sequences come from a human donor in good health.

This clonotype was found many times. The rearrangement links TRBV20-1 to TRBJ2-3; D gene ambiguous. With 1 base removed from V and 5 bases from J, the gap between germline ends came to 13 bases. The CDR3 runs 14 residues. Germline CDR1 is DFQATT and CDR2 is SNEGSKA (reference sequence). CDR3 sequence (DNA): TGCAGTGCTAGAGGGGGTCGCTTTGGAGATACGCAGTATTTT. Its translation: CSARGGRFGDTQYF.

The J gene is TRBJ2-2, the V gene TRBV30; D might be TRBD2 (6 bases). Germline V CDR1 and CDR2: GTSNPN, SVGIG (reference sequence). The CDR3 extends over 15 amino acids. Trimming took off 5 bases at V and 7 bases at J, with 20 bases between the two ends. The CDR3, as DNA: TGTGCCTGGGCGCTCCCTCGCGGGATCATCGGGGAGCTGTTTTTT. Its protein is CAWALPRGIIGELFF.

The chain carries TRBV20-1 and TRBJ2-7; tentatively, D is TRBD2 (7 bases). Germline V gene data show CDR1 as DFQATT and CDR2 as SNEGSKA (reference sequence). The CDR3 is 14 amino acids. V gave up 3 bases and J gave up 0 bases, with 12 bases separating them. The CDR3: CSASPGDYSYEQYF. CDR3 nucleotides: TGCAGTGCTAGCCCAGGGGACTACTCCTACGAGCAGTACTTC.

In its sample, this clonotype was seen a few times. The V call is TRBV5-1, the J call TRBJ2-3; D possibly matches TRBD1 or TRBD2 (5 bases each). Trimming left V 2 bases short and J 6 bases short, with 10 bases between. This CDR3 is built from 13 residues. CDR1 is SGHRS and CDR2 is YFSETQ in the germline V gene. The CDR3, as DNA: TGCGCCAGCAGCTTTGAACGGGACGATACGCAGTATTTT. Translating it yields CASSFERDDTQYF. The full variable domain, rest sourced from reference TRBV5-1 and TRBJ2-3, is KAGVTQTPRYLIKTRGQQVTLSCSPISGHRSVSWYQQTPGQGLQFLFEYFSETQRNKGNFPGRFSGRQFSNSRSEMNVSTLELGDSALYLCASSFERDDTQYFGPGTRLTVL.

CDR3 DNA sequence: TGCGCCAGCAGCTTGGCCGGGCAGGGGGCCGTTTCACCCCTCCACTTT. It is translated as CASSLAGQGAVSPLHF. The chain couples TRBV5-1 to TRBJ1-6, with TRBD1 identical over 8 bases. This CDR3 spans 16 amino acids. With V trimmed by 0 bases and J by 9 bases, 8 bases remained unmatched. Germline lookup yields CDR1 SGHRS and CDR2 YFSETQ.

The V call is TRBV10-2, the J call TRBJ1-2, with 7 bases identical to TRBD1. Germline lookup yields CDR1 WSHSY and CDR2 SAAADI. This CDR3 contains 14 residues. The V and J ends lost 6 bases and 9 bases, in that order; junction bases with no gene match: 13. The CDR3 region has the DNA TGCGCCAGCAGGATACCCGACAGGGAGGGCAGCTACACCTTC. It yields the protein CASRIPDREGSYTF.

This clonotype was counted ten times or more. The genes are TRBV7-2 and TRBJ2-7, with a weak D call TRBD1 (6 bases). V shed 1 base and J shed 4 bases, with 14 bases lying between them. CDR1 SGHTA and CDR2 FQGNSA come from the germline V gene. The CDR3 is made up of 15 amino acids. In DNA, the CDR3 is TGTGCCAGCAGCTTAGGGACGGACAGTTGGTACGAGCAGTACTTC. Residues: CASSLGTDSWYEQYF.

This clonotype came up many times. V gene TRBV7-2 combines with J gene TRBJ2-6, with 9 nucleotides matching TRBD1. Germline trimming cut 1 base from V and 1 base from J; bases unmatched to any gene: 11. CDR1 and CDR2 (germline): SGHTA, FQGNSA. The CDR3 has 20 amino acids. CDR3 region: CASSLGGPGQGISGANVLTF. The DNA for the CDR3 is TGTGCCAGCAGCTTAGGGGGGCCGGGACAGGGAATATCTGGGGCCAACGTCCTGACTTTC.

This clonotype has ten or more counts. V usage is TRBV27 and J usage is TRBJ1-2; possible D gene TRBD1, 5 bases. Trimming pared 3 bases from V and 7 bases from J, leaving 12 bases between. This CDR3 spans 13 amino acids. Germline lookup yields CDR1 MNHEY and CDR2 SMNVEV (reference sequence). In DNA, the CDR3 is TGTGCCAGCAGTTTTCAGGGTACTACTGGCTACACCTTC. It encodes CASSFQGTTGYTF.

This clonotype was picked up a small number of times. CDR3 sequence reads: CASSSPGQGNYEQYF. CDR3 coding DNA: TGTGCCAGCAGTTCCCCGGGACAGGGGAACTACGAGCAGTACTTC. The chain couples TRBV6-5 to TRBJ2-7, with 10 bases lining up with TRBD1. Germline V CDR1 and CDR2: MNHEY, SVGAGI. CDR3 length: 15 amino acids. J lost 3 bases, V lost 4 bases, and 6 bases had no gene match.

This clonotype came up many times. The chain couples TRBV4-2 to TRBJ2-3, with TRBD2 matching over 7 bases. The CDR3 has 13 residues. J lost 6 bases, V lost 2 bases, and 2 bases had no gene match. Germline CDR1 and CDR2: LGHNA and YNFKEQ. The CDR3 here is CASSQLGGDTQYF. The CDR3, as DNA: TGTGCCAGCAGCCAACTGGGGGGGGATACGCAGTATTTT.

This clonotype was found once. This chain uses TRBV27 with TRBJ1-5, with TRBD1 matching over 10 bases. Per germline, CDR1 MNHEY and CDR2 SMNVEV (reference sequence). CDR3 length: 17 amino acids. J was trimmed by 0 bases and V by 3 bases; bases with no gene match: 5. CDR3: CASSFKGQGNSNQPQHF. For the CDR3, the DNA is TGTGCCAGCAGTTTTAAGGGACAGGGGAATAGCAATCAGCCCCAGCATTTT.

The chain carries TRBV6-5 and TRBJ2-2, with TRBD2 matching 11 bases. J was trimmed by 1 base and V by 10 bases; bases with no gene match: 2. The CDR3 spans 14 residues. From germline, CDR1 is MNHEY and CDR2 SVGAGI. CDR3 region: CATTSGRNTGELFF. For the CDR3, the DNA is TGTGCCACCACTAGCGGGAGGAACACCGGGGAGCTGTTTTTT.

The V gene is TRBV7-3, the J gene TRBJ2-1, with D uncertain. Germline CDR1 reads SGHTA; CDR2 reads FQGTGA. Trimming pared 1 base from V and 6 bases from J, leaving 1 base between. This CDR3 is 11 amino acids long. CDR3 DNA sequence: TGTGCCAGCAGCTTAAGCAATGAGCAGTTCTTC. Translating it yields CASSLSNEQFF.

The chain is built from TRBV28 and TRBJ1-5, with 9 nucleotides matching TRBD1. This CDR3 is built from 15 residues. The trim removed 8 bases at V and 6 bases at J, leaving 11 bases unmatched. Per germline, CDR1 MDHEN and CDR2 SYDVKM. CDR3 nucleotide sequence: TGTGCCAGCGGAAGCCGGGACAGGGTGGGTCAGCCCCAGCATTTT. Translated: CASGSRDRVGQPQHF.

In its sample, this clonotype was seen a few times. The chain has TRBV5-1 and TRBJ2-2; 7 bases are shared with TRBD1. CDR1 and CDR2 (germline): SGHRS, YFSETQ. The CDR3 covers 15 residues. The junction had 6 bases not matched to a gene; V was cut back by 1 base and J by 6 bases. The CDR3 DNA reads TGCGCCAGCAGCTTGATGTTAACAGGGGCCGGGGAGCTGTTTTTT. This gives the protein CASSLMLTGAGELFF.

This clonotype has a handful of counts. The chain carries TRBV5-1 and TRBJ2-1, with 7 positions matching TRBD2. V lost 0 bases, J lost 5 bases, and 11 bases stayed unmatched. In germline, CDR1 is SGHRS, CDR2 YFSETQ. This CDR3 region has 17 residues. CDR3 amino acids: CASSLGPGVAGDNEQFF. CDR3 bases: TGCGCCAGCAGCTTGGGGCCGGGGGTAGCGGGCGACAATGAGCAGTTCTTC. The whole variable domain, filled in from reference TRBV5-1 and TRBJ2-1, reads KAGVTQTPRYLIKTRGQQVTLSCSPISGHRSVSWYQQTPGQGLQFLFEYFSETQRNKGNFPGRFSGRQFSNSRSEMNVSTLELGDSALYLCASSLGPGVAGDNEQFFGPGTRLTVL.

This clonotype has more than one count but fewer than ten. The chain couples TRBV3-1 to TRBJ2-1; tentatively, D is TRBD1 (5 bases). The germline gives CDR1 LGHDT, CDR2 YNNKEL (reference sequence). This CDR3 has 15 residues. Trimming removed 4 bases at V and 3 bases at J, with 13 bases between. CDR3 in amino acids: CASSLQQVYYNEQFF. The CDR3 nucleotides are TGTGCCAGCAGCCTCCAACAGGTTTACTACAATGAGCAGTTCTTC.

The chain carries TRBV24-1 and TRBJ2-2, with D perhaps TRBD1 (6 bases). V lost 6 bases and J 0 bases, leaving 10 bases between the germline ends. Germline CDR1 KGHDR, CDR2 SFDVKD. This CDR3 comprises 15 residues. The CDR3 spells CATSRQGSNTGELFF. Here the CDR3 DNA reads TGTGCCACCAGTAGGCAGGGGTCGAACACCGGGGAGCTGTTTTTT.